This T cell receptor beta chain was retrieved from a study of blood T cell repertoires in COVID-19. Overall study: Sites in the United States, Italy and Spain provided acute and convalescent COVID-19 samples. In each case, the material was cDNA or gDNA derived from T cells, B-cell-depleted T cells, or PBMCs.

Original analysis: From reference gene primer amplification, estimates of nucleated cell counts were derived. Profiling relied on immunoSEQ multiplex PCR, and the TCRdb table lists in-frame clones only, not all of them. Clonal size and the V and J genes are those of that table, whereas D and trimming came from the DNA. The repertoire consists of roughly 150,000 clones, with roughly four fifths occurring once and the leading ten covering under 15%. The sample comprised peripheral blood. The clonotype comes from a man in his sixties or seventies who had recovered from COVID-19.

CDR3 bases: TGTGCCAGCAGCCCACCCGGTTCAGGGTGGGCTGAAGCTTTCTTT. Its protein is CASSPPGSGWAEAFF. The rearrangement links TRBV3-1 (or the pseudogene TRBV3-2) to TRBJ1-1, with a possible D match to TRBD1 (5 bases). There are 15 residues in the CDR3. The V gene lost 4 bases and the J gene lost 6 bases, with 18 bases spanning the gap. Germline values: CDR1 LGHDT, CDR2 YNNKEL (reference sequence).